This T cell receptor beta chain was sequenced during a study of T cell responses to AZD1222 COVID-19 vaccine. V lost 4 bases and J lost 6, with 15 bases in between. This CDR3 contains 15 residues. Germline V gives CDR1 PRHDT, CDR2 FYEKMQ (reference sequence). Profiling relied on immunoSEQ multiplex PCR, and the TCRdb table lists in-frame clones only, not all of them. The sample lists more than 95,000 clones; 85% to 90% were seen once. This specimen was peripheral blood, taken 28 days after the second AZD1222 dose. This TCR derives from an adult who received the AZD1222 COVID-19 vaccine. This sequence joins TRBV13 and TRBJ2-2; D might be TRBD1 (6 bases). This CDR3 is CASSYRESTPGELFF. The CDR3 DNA is TGTGCCAGCAGCTACAGGGAAAGTACACCCGGGGAGCTGTTTTTT. The variable domain in full, with the rest retrieved from reference TRBV13 and TRBJ2-2, is AAGVIQSPRHLIKEKRETATLKCYPIPRHDTVYWYQQGPGQDPQFLISFYEKMQSDKGSIPDRFSAQQFSDYHSELNMSSLELGDSALYFCASSYRESTPGELFFGEGSRLTVL.